Shown below are 23 T cell receptor beta chains from a single sample sequenced in a study of T-cell memory formation after mild COVID-19. Via MiXCR, TCRdb re-called the 5' RACE reads, giving one row per CDR3 protein. The repertoire holds some 210,000 distinct CDR3 sequences, with about 10% as singletons. The sequenced sample consisted of PBMCs or a T cell subset sorted from them (not recorded which). All receptors derive from a man between 18 and 35 years old who had mild COVID-19 (a few samples of this study predate the infection). Cell type and time point are not known.

Comment on this clonotype: Compared with germline, one end of the junction differs, possibly owing to a read error. The chain couples TRBV7-9 to TRBJ2-4; D ambiguous. This CDR3 spans 11 amino acids. Per the germline V gene, CDR1 is SEHNR and CDR2 is FQNEAQ (reference sequence). This CDR3 reads CASSSRTAIDF. The CDR3 DNA follows: TGTGCCAGCAGCTCGAGGACGGCCATAGACTTC.

CDR3 coding DNA: TGTGCCAGCAGCATAGGGTTCGGGACGGCTGGAAACACCATATATTTT. It is translated as CASSIGFGTAGNTIYF. The rearrangement links TRBV11-2 to TRBJ1-3; D may be TRBD1 (5 bases). The CDR3 has 16 residues. Germline V lookup: CDR1 SGHAT, CDR2 FQNNGV. Deletions cut 5 bases from V and 2 bases from J, with 16 bases between.

This clonotype was seen repeatedly, ten times or more. The chain joins TRBV25-1 to TRBJ2-1; possible D gene TRBD2, 6 bases. Germline assignment: CDR1 MGHDK and CDR2 SYGVNS. Trimming shortened V by 2 bases and J by 4 bases, and 9 bases separated the two germline ends. This CDR3 contains 14 residues. The CDR3: CASSERGRYNEQFF. CDR3 DNA sequence: TGTGCCAGCAGTGAACGGGGGAGGTACAATGAGCAGTTCTTC.

In this sample, this clonotype turned up a few times. The chain uses TRBV12-3 or TRBV12-4 and TRBJ2-7; no clear D. Trimming took 4 bases from V and 6 from J, leaving 13 bases between them. The CDR3 loop spans 13 amino acids. In nucleotides, the CDR3 is TGTGCCAGCAGTTACGACCTCCCAGGCGAGCAGTACGTC. It codes for CASSYDLPGEQYV.

This clonotype was counted a few times. The V call is TRBV18, the J call TRBJ2-3, with D unresolved. Germline V lookup: CDR1 KGHSH, CDR2 LQKENI. This CDR3 spans 16 amino acids. Between the trimmed V and J ends, which lost 1 base and 0 bases, there was a span of 11 bases. This CDR3 is CASSPQSERSTDTQYF. CDR3 DNA: TGTGCCAGCTCACCACAATCCGAGAGGAGCACAGATACGCAGTATTTT.

The V call is TRBV12-3 or TRBV12-4, the J call TRBJ2-7; D is uncertain. CDR3 size: 14 residues. V dropped 1 base and J dropped 1 base, with 8 bases sitting between them. The CDR3 protein is CASSLGTLSYEQYF. Written as DNA, the CDR3 is TGTGCCAGCAGTTTAGGGACCCTTTCCTACGAGCAGTACTTC.

This clonotype was counted between two and nine times. The chain uses TRBV9 and TRBJ2-3, with D perhaps matching TRBD1 (5 bases). The CDR3 is 14 amino acids. Germline assignment: CDR1 SGDLS and CDR2 YYNGEE. V was clipped by 3 bases and J by 0 bases, with 8 bases between them. The chain's CDR3 is CASSARQSTDTQYF. DNA of the CDR3: TGTGCCAGCAGCGCTAGACAGAGCACAGATACGCAGTATTTT.

The chain employs TRBV28 and TRBJ2-4; D might be TRBD1 (6 bases). Trimming removed 3 bases from V and 2 bases from J, with 11 bases in between. Germline CDR1 and CDR2: MDHEN and SYDVKM. CDR3 length: 15 amino acids. The CDR3 region is CASSLGTFSKNIQYF. In DNA, the CDR3 is TGTGCCAGCAGTTTGGGGACATTTTCCAAAAACATTCAGTACTTC.

This clonotype was observed many times. This chain connects TRBV5-5 to TRBJ2-1, with D perhaps matching TRBD1 (8 bases). The CDR3 runs 15 residues. Trimming shortened V by 4 bases and J by 3 bases, and 14 bases separated the two germline ends. The germline gives CDR1 SGHKS, CDR2 YYEKEE (reference sequence). The CDR3 DNA reads TGTGCCAGCAGCCCTACAGGGGGGGGCTACAATGAGCAGTTCTTC. Encoded protein: CASSPTGGGYNEQFF.

This clonotype was counted between two and nine times. The gene calls are TRBV28 and TRBJ2-7, with D hard to call. Deletions cut 2 bases from V and 5 bases from J, with 7 bases between. CDR1 and CDR2 from the germline V gene are MDHEN and SYDVKM. This CDR3 has 12 residues. CDR3 in amino acids: CASSLSAHEQYF. The DNA for the CDR3 is TGTGCCAGCAGTTTAAGCGCACACGAGCAGTACTTC.

This clonotype was counted many times. The V call is TRBV3-1, the J call TRBJ2-3; TRBD2 agrees at 11 bases. J gave up 5 bases and V 1 base, and 8 bases lay outside the gene matches. Germline CDR1 LGHDT, CDR2 YNNKEL (reference sequence). The CDR3 extends over 17 amino acids. DNA of the CDR3: TGTGCCAGCAGCCAAGGGTCCGCTAGCGGGGGGTTAGATACGCAGTATTTT. Its protein product is CASSQGSASGGLDTQYF.

J is TRBJ2-7 and V is TRBV6-2 or TRBV6-3; D not certain. V lost 5 bases and J 2 bases, leaving 10 bases between the germline ends. In germline, CDR1 is MNHEY, CDR2 SVGEGT. The CDR3 consists of 13 residues. The CDR3 DNA is TGTGCCAGCAGTCATACAGCTGCCTACGAGCAGTACGTC. This translates into CASSHTAAYEQYV.

About this clonotype: Germline is not matched at one junction end, which may reflect a read error. This rearrangement joins TRBV4-1 to TRBJ1-2; TRBD1 matches 7 bases. The CDR3 is made up of 15 amino acids. Germline loops: CDR1 MGHRA, CDR2 YSYEKL. CDR3 residues: CASSQDMGQNYDYTF. DNA of the CDR3: TGCGCCAGCAGCCAAGATATGGGACAGAACTATGACTACACCTTC.

The genes are TRBV3-1 and TRBJ1-2; 8 bases align to TRBD1. The length of the CDR3 is 14 residues. Per the germline V gene, CDR1 is LGHDT and CDR2 is YNNKEL (reference sequence). V shed 0 bases and J 8 bases; nucleotides not matched to a gene: 5. In nucleotides, the CDR3 is TGTGCCAGCAGCCAAGAAGCAGGGGGCGGAGGCTACACCTTC. Protein product: CASSQEAGGGGYTF.

This sequence joins TRBV5-4 and TRBJ1-2, with 8 positions matching TRBD1. Trimming cost V 3 bases and J 1 base; bases outside gene matches: 2. In germline, CDR1 is SGHNT, CDR2 YYREEE (reference sequence). The length of the CDR3 is 14 residues. CDR3 DNA sequence: TGTGCCAGCAGCTACGACAGGGGTAACTATGGCTACACCTTC. Translating it yields CASSYDRGNYGYTF.

Ten or more counts support this clonotype. V usage is TRBV12-3 or TRBV12-4 and J usage is TRBJ2-3; D is uncertain. This CDR3 contains 16 residues. The ends were cut back, 3 bases at V and 0 bases at J, with 13 bases in the middle. CDR3 sequence (DNA): TGTGCCAGCAGTTTTGGTAACAGAGCTAGCACAGATACGCAGTATTTT. It yields the protein CASSFGNRASTDTQYF.

This chain connects TRBV7-2 to TRBJ2-1, with a possible D match to TRBD1 (5 bases). Germline lookup yields CDR1 SGHTA and CDR2 FQGNSA. Between the trimmed V and J ends, which lost 2 bases and 0 bases, there was a span of 14 bases. This CDR3 has 17 residues. For the CDR3, the DNA is TGTGCCAGCAGCTTACGACAGTTAAAGAGCTCCTACAATGAGCAGTTCTTC. This codes for CASSLRQLKSSYNEQFF.

CDR3 nucleotides: TGTGCCAGCACCGGTTACGGCGGGGCCGCAACGCAGTATTTT. Translation gives CASTGYGGAATQYF. The chain recombines TRBV7-2 with TRBJ2-3; D possibly corresponds to TRBD2 (6 bases). The CDR3 totals 14 residues. Germline-derived CDR1 and CDR2 are SGHTA and FQGNSA. V lost 7 bases to trimming and J lost 9 bases, with 20 bases between them.

This clonotype has a handful of counts. The J gene is TRBJ2-2, the V gene TRBV7-2, with D uncertain. V was cut by 5 bases and J by 3 bases, with 4 bases left in between. CDR1 SGHTA and CDR2 FQGNSA come from the germline V gene. The CDR3 spans 12 residues. The CDR3, as DNA: TGTGCCAGCAGCAAATACACCGGGGAGCTGTTTTTT. Translated: CASSKYTGELFF.

The rearrangement links TRBV20-1 to TRBJ2-5; 12 positions match TRBD2. Germline V lookup: CDR1 DFQATT, CDR2 SNEGSKA (reference sequence). The trim removed 6 bases at V and 7 bases at J, leaving 12 bases unmatched. The CDR3 is made up of 15 amino acids. CDR3 bases: TGCAGTGCCCGCGGACTAGCGGGGACCCCAGGGACCCAGTACTTC. Translated, it gives CSARGLAGTPGTQYF.

The chain links TRBV3-1 to TRBJ2-2; 7 bases map to TRBD2. Trimming removed 1 base from V and 2 bases from J; junction bases left unmatched: 1. CDR3 length equals 15 residues. The germline V gene has CDR1 LGHDT and CDR2 YNNKEL (reference sequence). CDR3 region: CASSQGGGNTGELFF. DNA of the CDR3: TGTGCCAGCAGCCAAGGGGGGGGAAACACCGGGGAGCTGTTTTTT.

This clonotype was seen more than once but under ten times. The chain links TRBV18 to TRBJ2-1; TRBD1 agrees at 9 bases. Germline V gives CDR1 KGHSH, CDR2 LQKENI. Trimming took 3 bases from V and 4 from J; bases not matched to a gene: 4. The CDR3 runs to 15 residues. For the CDR3, the DNA is TGTGCCAGCTCACCGGGACAGGGTGGGTACAATGAGCAGTTCTTC. Protein: CASSPGQGGYNEQFF.

The chain carries TRBV30 and TRBJ1-2, with D tentatively TRBD1 (6 bases). The CDR3 totals 12 residues. Per germline, CDR1 GTSNPN and CDR2 SVGIG (reference sequence). V dropped 1 base and J dropped 9 bases, with 12 bases sitting between them. The chain's CDR3 is CAWSGSGVSYTF. The CDR3 coding sequence is TGTGCCTGGAGTGGTTCAGGGGTAAGCTACACCTTC.